Sequencing of this T cell receptor beta chain was carried out in a study of T cell responses to AZD1222 COVID-19 vaccine. Overall study results and limits: Spike-wide coverage was observed for vaccine-associated CD4 TCRs, with dominant responses at 160-218 and 743-854. Clonal diversity may have been underestimated, and the donors were mostly white British, with more females than males.

In regard to this clone: What it recognizes is unknown.

Libraries were prepared by immunoSEQ multiplex PCR; TCRdb keeps only in-frame clonotypes and omits some of them. The top ten clones hold 3.5% to 4.5% of a sample with 180,000 or so clones, about nine tenths of them seen once. The CDR3 sequence is 14 residues long. V was shortened by 4 bases and J by 1 base, with 11 bases between the two germline ends. Germline V lookup: CDR1 GTSNPN, CDR2 SVGIG (reference sequence). The sequence was collected from an adult who received the MenACWY meningococcal vaccine as a control. This specimen consisted of peripheral blood, obtained 28 days after the second dose of the MenACWY control vaccine. V gene TRBV30 combines with J gene TRBJ1-5; D is undetermined. The CDR3 coding sequence is TGTGCCTGGAATCGGAAAGGGAGCAATCAGCCCCAGCATTTT. It specifies CAWNRKGSNQPQHF.